What follows describes a single T cell receptor (beta chain). The V segment lost 7 bases and the J segment 4 bases; nucleotides outside the gene matches: 6. The germline V gene has CDR1 MNHEY and CDR2 SVGAGI. CDR3 length equals 15 residues. The data are from a study of blood T cell repertoires in COVID-19. About the research overall: Collection of acute and convalescent COVID-19 samples took place in the United States, Italy and Spain. T cells, B-cell-depleted T cells, or PBMCs supplied cDNA or gDNA.

Per the authors' pipeline: Scientists estimated how many nucleated cells there were by amplifying reference gene primers. Sequencing used immunoSEQ multiplex PCR; TCRdb keeps in-frame clones, though not all of them. That table supplies the V and J calls and clone size; D and trimming were determined from the DNA. This repertoire shows around 150,000 clones, around 74% found once; its top ten account for roughly 3.7%. The source material was peripheral blood. The clonotype originates from a woman of 80 years or more with acute or convalescent COVID-19. The chain joins TRBV6-5 to TRBJ2-3, with 12 bases that match TRBD1. CDR3 nucleotide sequence: TGTGCCAGCATCGGGACAGGGGGCGCCCCAGATACGCAGTATTTT. Translating gives CASIGTGGAPDTQYF.